Following are 19 T cell receptor beta chains from one sample sequenced in a study of molecular identifiers for immune sequencing clone quantification. TCRdb passed the PCR reads through MiXCR, listing each CDR3 protein once. The sample comprises about 510,000 distinct CDR3 sequences, about 25% of which are singletons, and roughly 0.77% rests with the top ten. The sample was naive CD8+ T cells from blood, with Jurkat cell RNA spiked in. The subset: FACS-sorted CD8+CD4-CCR7+CD45RA+ naive T cells. The source of these receptors is a human donor in good health. Some libraries in this study had Jurkat cell RNA spiked in.

This clonotype was detected only a few times. This chain connects TRBV12-3 or TRBV12-4 to TRBJ1-6; tentatively, D is TRBD1 (6 bases). The CDR3 is 15 amino acids. The germline V and J ends were trimmed by 4 bases and 6 bases, with 13 bases remaining between them. The CDR3 loop reads CASSSRGLFNSPLHF. The CDR3 bases are TGTGCCAGCAGTTCCAGGGGATTGTTTAATTCACCCCTCCACTTT.

Worth noting for this clonotype: It is likely a read error, because the conserved phenylalanine at the end of the CDR3 is missing. This chain connects TRBV15 to TRBJ2-7; D gene ambiguous. CDR1 is LNHNV and CDR2 is YYDKDF in the germline V gene (reference sequence). Trimming removed 0 bases at V and 5 bases at J, with 17 bases between. The CDR3 is 16 amino acids. The CDR3 spells CATSRDSHSRTHEQYL. DNA of the CDR3: TGTGCCACCAGCAGAGATTCCCATAGCAGAACCCACGAGCAGTACCTC.

This sequence joins TRBV29-1 and TRBJ2-1; the match to TRBD2 covers 10 bases. Trimming removed 7 bases from V and 7 bases from J; junction bases left unmatched: 13. CDR3 length: 15 amino acids. The germline CDR1 and CDR2 sequences are SQVTM and ANQGSEA. The CDR3 loop reads CSALQAGGPLNEQFF. CDR3 DNA sequence: TGCAGCGCACTCCAAGCGGGAGGGCCTCTGAATGAGCAGTTCTTC.

This clonotype was recorded at least ten times. The CDR3 sequence is CASSFSGYTEAFF. The CDR3 coding sequence is TGTGCCAGCAGTTTTTCAGGATACACTGAAGCTTTCTTT. The rearrangement links TRBV12-3 or TRBV12-4 to TRBJ1-1; D ambiguous. This CDR3 is built from 13 residues. Trimming removed 3 bases at V and 3 bases at J, with 8 bases between.

This clonotype was observed many times. The chain couples TRBV7-9 to TRBJ2-2; D unresolved. Deletions cut 4 bases from V and 3 bases from J, with 9 bases between. CDR1 is SEHNR and CDR2 is FQNEAQ in the germline V gene (reference sequence). CDR3 size: 14 residues. The CDR3 DNA is TGTGCCAGCAGCTCACCTGACTACACCGGGGAGCTGTTTTTT. Encoded protein: CASSSPDYTGELFF.

This chain connects TRBV14 to TRBJ2-7, with 8 bases fitting TRBD1. V lost 1 base to trimming and J lost 3 bases; unmatched junction nucleotides: 8. From germline, CDR1 is SGHDN and CDR2 FVKESK. There are 16 residues in the CDR3. This chain's CDR3 is CASSQGAGTGDYEQYF. In DNA, the CDR3 is TGTGCCAGCAGCCAAGGCGCCGGGACAGGAGACTACGAGCAGTACTTC.

This clonotype was counted many times. The CDR3 protein is CASSQEDEGNYEQYF. In DNA form, the CDR3 reads TGCGCCAGCAGCCAAGAGGACGAGGGGAACTACGAGCAGTACTTC. The chain employs TRBV4-3 and TRBJ2-7, with D perhaps being TRBD1 or TRBD2 (5 bases each). The CDR3 covers 15 residues. The V gene's germline CDR1 is LGHNA and CDR2 YSLEER. V lost 0 bases, J lost 3 bases, and 12 bases lay in between.

The chain is built from TRBV12-3 or TRBV12-4 and TRBJ2-7, with D unclear. V was cut by 5 bases and J by 5 bases, with 7 bases left in between. The CDR3 spans 11 residues. The CDR3 loop reads CASSDQDEQYF. In nucleotides, the CDR3 is TGTGCCAGCAGTGACCAGGACGAGCAGTACTTC.

This clonotype was counted at least ten times. The gene calls are TRBV7-9 and TRBJ1-1, with D possibly being TRBD1 (5 bases). V lost 3 bases and J 0 bases, leaving 17 bases between the germline ends. Looked up from germline, CDR1 is SEHNR and CDR2 is FQNEAQ (reference sequence). This CDR3 spans 17 amino acids. CDR3 region: CASSLDRGVSMNTEAFF. The CDR3 DNA follows: TGTGCCAGCAGCTTGGATAGAGGGGTGTCCATGAACACTGAAGCTTTCTTT.

This clonotype was detected only a few times. The chain links TRBV27 to TRBJ2-7; 12 bases are a match to TRBD2. Losses at the gene ends were 4 bases for V and 7 bases for J; bases not matched to a gene: 8. CDR1 is MNHEY and CDR2 is SMNVEV in the germline V gene (reference sequence). The CDR3 is 15 amino acids. The CDR3 spells CASSSQTSGRDEQYF. CDR3 DNA: TGTGCCAGCAGTTCCCAGACTAGCGGGAGAGATGAGCAGTACTTC.

Notes on this clonotype: Given a much more abundant clone one base away, this may be a read error. The CDR3 DNA sequence: TGCGCCAGCGGCCAAGAAAGCGTCCAGCCCCAGCATTTT. Translated: CASGQESVQPQHF. This chain uses TRBV4-1 with TRBJ1-5; D call uncertain. This CDR3 region has 13 residues. CDR1 is MGHRA, CDR2 YSYEKL, per germline.

The sample holds a few counts of this clonotype. This chain joins TRBV5-1 and TRBJ2-7; a weak D match, TRBD1 (5 bases). V was shortened by 0 bases and J by 0 bases, with 13 bases between the two germline ends. The CDR3 contains 16 residues. Germline assignment: CDR1 SGHRS and CDR2 YFSETQ. In nucleotides, the CDR3 is TGCGCCAGCAGCTTGGGGTCAGGGCTCGGCTCCTACGAGCAGTACTTC. Translated, it gives CASSLGSGLGSYEQYF.

Points on this clonotype: A single base separates this from a much larger clone, so it may be a read error. CDR3 protein: CASSLSLSGANVLTF. The DNA for the CDR3 is TGTGCCAGCAGCTTATCTCTATCTGGGGCCAACGTCCTGACTTTC. The chain carries TRBV7-6 and TRBJ2-6; no reliable D call. Germline V gene data show CDR1 as SGHVS and CDR2 as FNYEAQ. The CDR3 length is 15 residues. V was clipped by 2 bases and J by 1 base, with 6 bases between them.

This clonotype was detected only a few times. The chain joins TRBV7-9 to TRBJ2-5; 15 bases match TRBD2. V trimming: 6 bases; J trimming: 4 bases; junction bases outside the gene matches: 6. There are 16 residues in the CDR3. CDR1 is SEHNR, CDR2 FQNEAQ, per germline (reference sequence). The CDR3 sequence is CASRRGLAGGGETQYF. The CDR3 coding sequence is TGTGCCAGCAGACGGGGACTAGCGGGAGGAGGAGAGACCCAGTACTTC.

Only a few counts were recorded for this clonotype. This chain links TRBV7-9 with TRBJ2-7; no clear D gene. Trimming shortened V by 1 base and J by 6 bases, and 13 bases separated the two germline ends. The germline V gene has CDR1 SEHNR and CDR2 FQNEAQ (reference sequence). The CDR3 is 14 amino acids. This CDR3 reads CASSLVLGNAEQYF. CDR3 nucleotides: TGTGCCAGCAGCTTAGTTTTGGGGAACGCCGAGCAGTACTTC.

This chain uses TRBV7-8 with TRBJ2-7, with 7 bases fitting TRBD1. Losses at the gene ends were 4 bases for V and 5 bases for J; bases not matched to a gene: 5. CDR1 SGHVS and CDR2 FQNEAQ come from the germline V gene. The length of the CDR3 is 13 residues. The CDR3 DNA follows: TGTGCCAGCAGCTGGGGACAGATCAACGAGCAGTACTTC. Protein sequence: CASSWGQINEQYF.

In this sample, this clonotype turned up a few times. The genes are TRBV9 and TRBJ2-2; 9 positions match TRBD2. There are 19 residues in the CDR3. Trimming removed 0 bases from V and 1 base from J; junction bases left unmatched: 10. From germline, CDR1 is SGDLS and CDR2 YYNGEE. DNA of the CDR3: TGTGCCAGCAGCGTAGCACCCCTAGCGGGAAGTGGGAACACCGGGGAGCTGTTTTTT. Protein sequence: CASSVAPLAGSGNTGELFF.

This clonotype was seen many times. The chain is built from TRBV27 and TRBJ2-7; TRBD1 might be the D (6 bases). Trimming stripped 5 bases from V and 1 base from J, with 18 bases between. Germline assignment: CDR1 MNHEY and CDR2 SMNVEV (reference sequence). The CDR3 has 16 amino acids. The CDR3 DNA sequence: TGTGCCAGCAGTCCGGGGACATCTGATTCGTCCTACGAGCAGTACTTC. This gives the protein CASSPGTSDSSYEQYF.

Many counts were recorded for this clonotype. The J gene is TRBJ2-3, the V gene TRBV5-4; 13 bases align to TRBD2. Per the germline V gene, CDR1 is SGHNT and CDR2 is YYREEE (reference sequence). V was pared by 3 bases and J by 4 bases, with 5 bases of the junction left unmatched. The CDR3 contains 16 residues. DNA of the CDR3: TGTGCCAGCAGCTCCGGACTAGCGGGGGTAGCAGATACGCAGTATTTT. Translation: CASSSGLAGVADTQYF.